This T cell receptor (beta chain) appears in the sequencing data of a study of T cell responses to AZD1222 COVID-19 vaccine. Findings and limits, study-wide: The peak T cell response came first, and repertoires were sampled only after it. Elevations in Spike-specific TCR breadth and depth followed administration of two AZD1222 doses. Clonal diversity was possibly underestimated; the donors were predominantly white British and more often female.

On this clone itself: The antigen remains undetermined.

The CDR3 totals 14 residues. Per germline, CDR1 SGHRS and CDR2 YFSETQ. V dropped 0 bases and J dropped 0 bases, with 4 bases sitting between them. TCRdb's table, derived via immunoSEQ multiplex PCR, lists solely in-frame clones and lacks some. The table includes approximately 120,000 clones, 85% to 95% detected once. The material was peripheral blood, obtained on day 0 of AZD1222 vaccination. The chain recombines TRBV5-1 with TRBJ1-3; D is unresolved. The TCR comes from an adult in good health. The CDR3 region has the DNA TGCGCCAGCAGCTTGGCCAGCTCTGGAAACACCATATATTTT. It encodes CASSLASSGNTIYF.